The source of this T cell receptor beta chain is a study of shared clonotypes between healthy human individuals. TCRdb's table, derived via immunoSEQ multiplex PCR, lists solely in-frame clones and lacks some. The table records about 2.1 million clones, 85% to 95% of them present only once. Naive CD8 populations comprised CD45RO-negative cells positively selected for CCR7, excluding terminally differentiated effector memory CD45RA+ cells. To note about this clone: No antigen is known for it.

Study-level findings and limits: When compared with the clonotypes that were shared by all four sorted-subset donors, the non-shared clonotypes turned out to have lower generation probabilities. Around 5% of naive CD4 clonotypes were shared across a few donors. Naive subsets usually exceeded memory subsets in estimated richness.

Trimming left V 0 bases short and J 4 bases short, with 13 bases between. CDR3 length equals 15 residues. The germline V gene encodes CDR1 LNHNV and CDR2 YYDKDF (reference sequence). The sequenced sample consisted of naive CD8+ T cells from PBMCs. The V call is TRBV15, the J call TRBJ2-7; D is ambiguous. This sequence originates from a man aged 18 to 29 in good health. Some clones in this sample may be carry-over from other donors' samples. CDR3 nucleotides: TGTGCCACCAGCAGAGATAGTGGTGGTGCGTACGAGCAGTACTTC. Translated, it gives CATSRDSGGAYEQYF.